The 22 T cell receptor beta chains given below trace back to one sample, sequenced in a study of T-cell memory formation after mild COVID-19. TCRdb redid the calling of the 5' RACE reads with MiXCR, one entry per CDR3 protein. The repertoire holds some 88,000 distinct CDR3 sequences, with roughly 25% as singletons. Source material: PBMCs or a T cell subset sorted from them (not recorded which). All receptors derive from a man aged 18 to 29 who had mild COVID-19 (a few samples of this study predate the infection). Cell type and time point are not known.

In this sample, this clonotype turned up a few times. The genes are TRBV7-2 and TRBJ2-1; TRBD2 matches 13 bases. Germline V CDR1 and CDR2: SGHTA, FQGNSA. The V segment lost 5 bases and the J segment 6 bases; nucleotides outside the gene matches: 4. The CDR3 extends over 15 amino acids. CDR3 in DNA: TGTGCCAGCAGCCCAGGGACTAGCGGGGTCAATGAGCAGTTCTTC. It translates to CASSPGTSGVNEQFF.

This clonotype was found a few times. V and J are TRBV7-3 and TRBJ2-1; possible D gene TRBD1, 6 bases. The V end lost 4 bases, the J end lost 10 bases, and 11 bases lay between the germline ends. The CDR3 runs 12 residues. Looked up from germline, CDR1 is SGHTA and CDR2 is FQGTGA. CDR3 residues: CASSYGDREQFF. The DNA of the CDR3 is TGTGCCAGCAGCTATGGAGACAGGGAGCAGTTCTTC.

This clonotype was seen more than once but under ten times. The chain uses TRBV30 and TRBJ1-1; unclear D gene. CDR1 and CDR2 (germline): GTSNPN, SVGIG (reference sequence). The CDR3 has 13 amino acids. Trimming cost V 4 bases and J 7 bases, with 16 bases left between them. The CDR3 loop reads CAWTLAGSGEAFF. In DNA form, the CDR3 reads TGTGCCTGGACCCTCGCTGGATCAGGTGAAGCTTTCTTT.

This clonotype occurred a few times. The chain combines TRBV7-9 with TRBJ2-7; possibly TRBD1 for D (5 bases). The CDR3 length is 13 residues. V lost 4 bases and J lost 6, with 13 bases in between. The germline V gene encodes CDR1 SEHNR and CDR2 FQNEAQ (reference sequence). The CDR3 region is CASSSPGRVEQYV. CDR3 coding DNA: TGTGCCAGCAGCTCCCCGGGCAGGGTCGAGCAGTACGTC.

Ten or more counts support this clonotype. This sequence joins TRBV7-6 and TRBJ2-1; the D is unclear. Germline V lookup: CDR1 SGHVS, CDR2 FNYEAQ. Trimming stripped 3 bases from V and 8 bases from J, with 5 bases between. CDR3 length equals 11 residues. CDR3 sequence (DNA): TGTGCCAGCAGCTTTGGCTATGAGCAGTTCTTC. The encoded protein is CASSFGYEQFF.

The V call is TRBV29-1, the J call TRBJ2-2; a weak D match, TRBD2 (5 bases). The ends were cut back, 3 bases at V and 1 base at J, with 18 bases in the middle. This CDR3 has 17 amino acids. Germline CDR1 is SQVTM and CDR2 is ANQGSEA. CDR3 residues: CSVEGFTEGVNTGELFF. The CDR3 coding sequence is TGCAGCGTTGAGGGGTTCACAGAGGGCGTGAACACCGGGGAGCTGTTTTTT.

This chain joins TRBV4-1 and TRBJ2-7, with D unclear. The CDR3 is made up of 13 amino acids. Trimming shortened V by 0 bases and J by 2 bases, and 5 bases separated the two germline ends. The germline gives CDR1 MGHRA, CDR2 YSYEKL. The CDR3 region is CASSQDSPYEQYF. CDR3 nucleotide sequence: TGCGCCAGCAGCCAAGATTCCCCCTACGAGCAGTACTTC.

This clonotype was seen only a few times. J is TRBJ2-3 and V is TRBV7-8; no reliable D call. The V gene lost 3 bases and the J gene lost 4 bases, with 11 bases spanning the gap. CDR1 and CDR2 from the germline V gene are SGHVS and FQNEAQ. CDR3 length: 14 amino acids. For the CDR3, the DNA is TGTGCCAGCAGCTTTACAAGACTCGCAGATACGCAGTATTTT. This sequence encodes CASSFTRLADTQYF. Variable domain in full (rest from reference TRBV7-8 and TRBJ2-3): GAGVSQSPRYKVAKRGQDVALRCDPISGHVSLFWYQQALGQGPEFLTYFQNEAQLDKSGLPSDRFFAERPEGSVSTLKIQRTQQEDSAVYLCASSFTRLADTQYFGPGTRLTVL.

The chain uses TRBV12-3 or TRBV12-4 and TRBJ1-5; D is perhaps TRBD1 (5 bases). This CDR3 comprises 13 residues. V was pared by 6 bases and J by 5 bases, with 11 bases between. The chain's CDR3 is CASRGQGDQPQHF. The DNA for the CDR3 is TGTGCCAGCAGAGGACAAGGGGATCAGCCCCAGCATTTT.

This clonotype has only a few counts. In DNA, the CDR3 is TGTGCCAGCAGTTTCTCCCGGGGGTCACCCCTCCACTTT. Amino acids: CASSFSRGSPLHF. This chain uses TRBV28 with TRBJ1-6; tentatively, D is TRBD1 (5 bases). The V end was cut by 3 bases, the J end by 10 bases, with 10 bases between. Germline V gene data show CDR1 as MDHEN and CDR2 as SYDVKM. CDR3 length: 13 residues.

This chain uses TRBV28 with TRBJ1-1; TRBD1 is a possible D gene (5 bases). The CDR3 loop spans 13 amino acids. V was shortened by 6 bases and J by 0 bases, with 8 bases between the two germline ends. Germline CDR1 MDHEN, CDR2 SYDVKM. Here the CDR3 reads CASSDSMNTEAFF. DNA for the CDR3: TGTGCCAGCAGCGACAGCATGAACACTGAAGCTTTCTTT. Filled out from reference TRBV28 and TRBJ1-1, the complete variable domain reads DVKVTQSSRYLVKRTGEKVFLECVQDMDHENMFWYRQDPGLGLRLIYFSYDVKMKEKGDIPEGYSVSREKKERFSLILESASTNQTSMYLCASSDSMNTEAFFGQGTRLTVV.

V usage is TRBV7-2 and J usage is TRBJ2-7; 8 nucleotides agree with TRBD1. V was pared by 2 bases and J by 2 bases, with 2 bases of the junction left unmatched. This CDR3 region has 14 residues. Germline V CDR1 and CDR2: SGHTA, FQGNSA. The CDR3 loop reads CASSLQDRAYEQYF. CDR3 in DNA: TGTGCCAGCAGCTTACAGGACAGGGCCTACGAGCAGTACTTC.

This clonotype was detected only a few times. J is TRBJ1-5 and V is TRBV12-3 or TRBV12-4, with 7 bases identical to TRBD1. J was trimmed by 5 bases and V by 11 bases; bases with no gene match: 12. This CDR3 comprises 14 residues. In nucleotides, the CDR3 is TGTGCCTCTAGGGGGCAGGGGGTTTATCAGCCCCAGCATTTT. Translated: CASRGQGVYQPQHF.

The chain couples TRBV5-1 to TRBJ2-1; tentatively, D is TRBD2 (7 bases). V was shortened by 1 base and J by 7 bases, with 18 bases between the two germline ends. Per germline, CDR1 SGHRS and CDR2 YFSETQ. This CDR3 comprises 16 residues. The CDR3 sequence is CASSLWGGAPQNEQFF. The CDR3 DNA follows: TGCGCCAGCAGCTTGTGGGGGGGCGCGCCCCAAAATGAGCAGTTCTTC.

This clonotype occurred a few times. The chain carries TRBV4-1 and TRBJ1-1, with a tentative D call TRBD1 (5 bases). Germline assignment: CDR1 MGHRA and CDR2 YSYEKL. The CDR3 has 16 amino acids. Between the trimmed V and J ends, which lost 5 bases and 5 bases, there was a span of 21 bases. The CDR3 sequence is CASSWVGTGTDTEAFF. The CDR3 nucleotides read TGCGCCAGCAGCTGGGTGGGTACAGGTACAGATACTGAAGCTTTCTTT.

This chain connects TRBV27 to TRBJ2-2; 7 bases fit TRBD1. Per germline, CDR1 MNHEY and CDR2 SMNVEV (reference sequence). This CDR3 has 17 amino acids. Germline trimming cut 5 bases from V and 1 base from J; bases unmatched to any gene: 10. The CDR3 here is CASSRPIRTGNTGELFF. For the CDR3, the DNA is TGTGCCAGCAGTCGCCCCATACGGACAGGGAACACCGGGGAGCTGTTTTTT.

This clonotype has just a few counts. In DNA, the CDR3 is TGTGCCAGCAGTTTGGGCCACCCCTACGAGCAGTACGTC. It specifies CASSLGHPYEQYV. The chain couples TRBV12-3 or TRBV12-4 to TRBJ2-7; unclear D gene. This CDR3 contains 13 residues. The V end was cut by 3 bases, the J end by 2 bases, with 8 bases between.

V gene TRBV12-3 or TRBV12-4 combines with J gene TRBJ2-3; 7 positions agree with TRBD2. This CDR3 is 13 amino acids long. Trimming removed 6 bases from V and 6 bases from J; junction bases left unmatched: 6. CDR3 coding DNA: TGTGCCAGCAGATCCGGGAGGACGGATACGCAGTATTTT. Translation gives CASRSGRTDTQYF.

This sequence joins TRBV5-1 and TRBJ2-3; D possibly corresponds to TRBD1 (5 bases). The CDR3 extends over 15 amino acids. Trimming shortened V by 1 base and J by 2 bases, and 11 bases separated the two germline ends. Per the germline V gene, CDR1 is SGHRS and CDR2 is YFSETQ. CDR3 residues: CASSLFREYTDTQYF. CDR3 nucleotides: TGCGCCAGCAGCTTGTTCAGGGAATACACAGATACGCAGTATTTT.

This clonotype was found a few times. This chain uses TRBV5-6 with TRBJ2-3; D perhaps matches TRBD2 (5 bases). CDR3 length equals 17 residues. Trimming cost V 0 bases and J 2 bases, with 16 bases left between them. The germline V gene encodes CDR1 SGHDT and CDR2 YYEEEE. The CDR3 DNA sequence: TGTGCCAGCAGCTTGGTTAGGACTCAAGCCTACACAGATACGCAGTATTTT. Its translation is CASSLVRTQAYTDTQYF.

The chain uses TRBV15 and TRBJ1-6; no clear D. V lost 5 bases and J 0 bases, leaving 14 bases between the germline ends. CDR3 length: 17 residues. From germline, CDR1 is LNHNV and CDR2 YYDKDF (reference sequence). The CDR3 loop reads CATSPLWGNSYNSPLHF. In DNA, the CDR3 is TGTGCCACCAGCCCTTTGTGGGGTAACTCCTATAATTCACCCCTCCACTTT.

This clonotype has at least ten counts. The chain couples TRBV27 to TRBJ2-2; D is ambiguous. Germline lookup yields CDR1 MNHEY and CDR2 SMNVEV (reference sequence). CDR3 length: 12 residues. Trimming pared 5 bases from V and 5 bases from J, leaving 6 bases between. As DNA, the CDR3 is TGTGCCAGCAGTCTCCCTACCGGGGAGCTGTTTTTT. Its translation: CASSLPTGELFF.